These 30 T cell receptor beta chains came from one sample sequenced in a study of T cell repertoires in cytomegalovirus infection. No antigen has been assigned to these receptors. TCRdb used MiXCR to reprocess the reads, holding one entry per CDR3 protein. Among about 830,000 distinct CDR3 sequences listed, approximately 32% were seen once. This sample comprised cultured CD8+ T cells from PBMCs, obtained from culture after CMV antigen stimulation. The receptors originated from a human donor in good health (CMV status not recorded). Some clones in this sample may be carry-over from other donors' samples.

At least ten counts were recorded for this clonotype. The chain recombines TRBV7-2 with TRBJ2-3, with D uncertain. The CDR3 has 13 residues. Trimming took 6 bases from V and 1 from J, leaving 8 bases between them. Germline V gene data show CDR1 as SGHTA and CDR2 as FQGNSA. The CDR3 coding sequence is TGTGCCAGCAGAACCCCTCGCACAGATACGCAGTATTTT. Translated, it gives CASRTPRTDTQYF. Supplemented by reference TRBV7-2 and TRBJ2-3, the full variable domain reads GAGVSQSPSNKVTEKGKDVELRCDPISGHTALYWYRQSLGQGLEFLIYFQGNSAPDKSGLPSDRFSAERTGGSVSTLTIQRTQQEDSAVYLCASRTPRTDTQYFGPGTRLTVL.

This clonotype was detected only once. The V call is TRBV7-8, the J call TRBJ2-7; TRBD1 aligns across 7 bases. The germline V gene has CDR1 SGHVS and CDR2 FQNEAQ. J gave up 1 base and V 5 bases, and 8 bases lay outside the gene matches. This CDR3 comprises 15 residues. CDR3 amino acids: CASSPSDRESYEQYF. The DNA of the CDR3 is TGTGCCAGCAGCCCATCAGACAGGGAATCCTACGAGCAGTACTTC.

As for this clonotype: This may stem from a read error, because a much larger clone lies one nucleotide away. The rearrangement links TRBV7-9 to TRBJ2-5, with TRBD1 identical over 8 bases. Germline V gene lookup returns CDR1 SEHNR and CDR2 FQNEAQ (reference sequence). CDR3 length: 14 residues. CDR3 DNA: TGTGTCAGCAGTTTCAGGGGGCGCGAAGAGACCCAGTACTTC. Translated: CVSSFRGREETQYF.

The chain joins TRBV10-3 to TRBJ2-1; D may be TRBD2 (7 bases). V was cut by 9 bases and J by 9 bases, with 18 bases left in between. From germline, CDR1 is ENHRY and CDR2 SYGVKD. The CDR3 has 13 amino acids. In DNA form, the CDR3 reads TGTGCCATACGAGGGGGGGTTGGTGGTGAGCAGTTCTTC. This sequence encodes CAIRGGVGGEQFF.

The chain couples TRBV7-2 to TRBJ1-2; a possible D gene is TRBD1 (6 bases). CDR3 size: 14 residues. Germline-derived CDR1 and CDR2 are SGHTA and FQGNSA. Trimming pared 4 bases from V and 5 bases from J, leaving 14 bases between. The chain's CDR3 is CASSYHQGNYGYTF. CDR3 nucleotide sequence: TGTGCCAGCAGCTACCACCAGGGGAATTATGGCTACACCTTC.

A few counts support this clonotype. The rearrangement uses TRBV3-1 and TRBJ2-5; the match to TRBD1 covers 9 bases. After removal of 5 bases from V and 5 bases from J, the junction contained 9 bases not matched to a gene. From germline, CDR1 is LGHDT and CDR2 YNNKEL (reference sequence). The CDR3 runs 15 residues. The CDR3 is CASSSRDRGDETQYF. Written as DNA, the CDR3 is TGTGCCAGCAGCTCGCGTGACAGGGGGGACGAGACCCAGTACTTC.

This chain links TRBV5-6 with TRBJ2-1; 7 positions agree with TRBD2. The V gene's germline CDR1 is SGHDT and CDR2 YYEEEE. With 4 bases clipped from V and 0 bases from J, the junction kept 4 bases outside the gene matches. The CDR3 contains 15 residues. The CDR3 coding sequence is TGTGCCAGCAGCCGTGGGGGGGGCTCCTACAATGAGCAGTTCTTC. Translated, it gives CASSRGGGSYNEQFF.

The rearrangement links TRBV27 to TRBJ2-7; 7 positions agree with TRBD1. The CDR3 extends over 14 amino acids. Looked up from germline, CDR1 is MNHEY and CDR2 is SMNVEV (reference sequence). The CDR3: CANSPVGTDYEQYV. In nucleotides, the CDR3 is TGTGCCAACAGTCCAGTTGGGACAGACTACGAGCAGTACGTC.

This clonotype was picked up many times. The chain joins TRBV7-8 to TRBJ2-7, with 10 nucleotides matching TRBD1. After removal of 5 bases from V and 4 bases from J, the junction contained 11 bases not matched to a gene. CDR1 and CDR2 from the germline V gene are SGHVS and FQNEAQ. The CDR3 is 16 amino acids. The CDR3 protein is CASSQFRDRGVYEQYV. In DNA form, the CDR3 reads TGTGCCAGCAGCCAGTTCCGGGACAGGGGTGTTTACGAGCAGTACGTC.

The J gene is TRBJ1-2, the V gene TRBV27; D possibly corresponds to TRBD1 (5 bases). The CDR3 extends over 16 amino acids. The V end lost 7 bases, the J end lost 7 bases, and 25 bases lay between the germline ends. Germline values: CDR1 MNHEY, CDR2 SMNVEV (reference sequence). In nucleotides, the CDR3 is TGTGCCAGCAAAAGCATCGGGGACGGTAGCCCACTTGGCTACACCTTC. Encoded protein: CASKSIGDGSPLGYTF.

The count of this clonotype is one. This chain links TRBV18 with TRBJ1-2; tentatively, D is TRBD1 (5 bases). Trimming took off 4 bases at V and 4 bases at J, with 10 bases between the two ends. Per the germline V gene, CDR1 is KGHSH and CDR2 is LQKENI. The CDR3 sequence is 13 residues long. The CDR3 nucleotides are TGTGCCAGCTCACGGGACCCGGCCTATGGCTACACCTTC. It specifies CASSRDPAYGYTF. Variable domain in full (rest from reference TRBV18 and TRBJ1-2): NAGVMQNPRHLVRRRGQEARLRCSPMKGHSHVYWYRQLPEEGLKFMVYLQKENIIDESGMPKERFSAEFPKEGPSILRIQQVVRGDSAAYFCASSRDPAYGYTFGSGTRLTVV.

This rearrangement joins TRBV28 to TRBJ1-4; D remains ambiguous. V lost 8 bases and J lost 4, with 11 bases in between. CDR3 length: 13 residues. Germline loops: CDR1 MDHEN, CDR2 SYDVKM. CDR3: CASGGRFNEKLFF. The CDR3 DNA sequence: TGTGCCAGCGGCGGGCGGTTTAATGAAAAACTGTTTTTT.

This clonotype was counted a few times. The chain couples TRBV12-3 or TRBV12-4 to TRBJ1-6; no reliable D call. V was cut by 4 bases and J by 8 bases, with 9 bases left in between. This CDR3 is 13 amino acids long. CDR3 nucleotide sequence: TGTGCCAGCAGTTCGTACGGGGATTCACCCCTCCACTTT. Its protein product is CASSSYGDSPLHF.

The chain links TRBV12-3 or TRBV12-4 to TRBJ1-2; 9 bases map to TRBD1. This CDR3 region has 15 residues. With V trimmed by 3 bases and J by 8 bases, 10 bases remained unmatched. The CDR3 DNA reads as TGTGCCAGCAGTTTTTGGGGGGACAGGGTAGGAGGCTACACCTTC. It is translated as CASSFWGDRVGGYTF.

The V and J genes are TRBV4-1 and TRBJ2-1, with 11 bases aligning to TRBD2. The germline gives CDR1 MGHRA, CDR2 YSYEKL. This CDR3 is built from 15 residues. With 0 bases clipped from V and 7 bases from J, the junction kept 2 bases outside the gene matches. The CDR3 reads CASSQDLAGGNEQFF. CDR3 coding DNA: TGCGCCAGCAGCCAAGATTTAGCGGGGGGGAATGAGCAGTTCTTC.

The chain recombines TRBV7-9 with TRBJ1-2; D gene unclear. There are 14 residues in the CDR3. Germline V gene lookup returns CDR1 SEHNR and CDR2 FQNEAQ (reference sequence). Trimming cost V 7 bases and J 2 bases, with 14 bases left between them. CDR3 DNA: TGTGCCAGCAACCTCCCCGGCCCCAACTATGGCTACACCTTC. Amino acids: CASNLPGPNYGYTF.

The chain is built from TRBV19 and TRBJ2-7; a weak D match, TRBD1 (6 bases). Germline CDR1 is LNHDA and CDR2 is SQIVND (reference sequence). V lost 4 bases and J 1 base, leaving 11 bases between the germline ends. There are 14 residues in the CDR3. The DNA for the CDR3 is TGTGCCAGTAGTACCTCGACAGGTTCCTACGAGCAGTACTTC. This encodes CASSTSTGSYEQYF.

This clonotype was seen repeatedly, ten times or more. V is TRBV7-2 and J is TRBJ2-3; 12 bases are shared with TRBD2. V trimming: 5 bases; J trimming: 2 bases; junction bases outside the gene matches: 5. The CDR3 totals 16 residues. The germline CDR1 and CDR2 sequences are SGHTA and FQGNSA. The CDR3 loop reads CASSPRLAGDTDTQYF. The DNA of the CDR3 is TGTGCCAGCAGCCCTAGACTAGCGGGGGACACAGATACGCAGTATTTT. Supplemented by reference TRBV7-2 and TRBJ2-3, the full variable domain reads GAGVSQSPSNKVTEKGKDVELRCDPISGHTALYWYRQSLGQGLEFLIYFQGNSAPDKSGLPSDRFSAERTGGSVSTLTIQRTQQEDSAVYLCASSPRLAGDTDTQYFGPGTRLTVL.

The V gene is TRBV27, the J gene TRBJ1-4; D remains ambiguous. Germline loops: CDR1 MNHEY, CDR2 SMNVEV (reference sequence). CDR3 length: 15 amino acids. V was trimmed by 3 bases and J by 6 bases, leaving 14 bases between them. CDR3 sequence: CASSLMAEVHEKLFF. In DNA, the CDR3 is TGTGCCAGCAGTTTGATGGCAGAAGTACATGAAAAACTGTTTTTT.

The chain joins TRBV7-6 to TRBJ2-1; 8 bases match TRBD1. This CDR3 region has 15 residues. CDR1 SGHVS and CDR2 FNYEAQ come from the germline V gene. The V and J ends lost 0 bases and 8 bases, in that order; junction bases with no gene match: 6. The CDR3 DNA sequence: TGTGCCAGCAGCTTAGCCAGCAGGGGGCTGTATGAGCAGTTCTTC. It encodes CASSLASRGLYEQFF.

This clonotype came up a few times. The chain is built from TRBV12-3 or TRBV12-4 and TRBJ1-5; D is unclear. The CDR3 totals 12 residues. V shed 5 bases and J shed 9 bases, with 11 bases lying between them. The CDR3 nucleotides are TGTGCCAGCAGTCCCGCCCCTTGGCCCCAGCATTTT. Translated: CASSPAPWPQHF.

V is TRBV5-4 and J is TRBJ2-1; 8 bases are a match to TRBD2. This CDR3 comprises 15 residues. The germline CDR1 and CDR2 sequences are SGHNT and YYREEE (reference sequence). Trimming at V came to 0 bases and at J to 9 bases, leaving 8 bases not matched to a gene. The CDR3 loop is CASSLGSGAFGEQFF. CDR3 bases: TGTGCCAGCAGCTTGGGTAGCGGGGCGTTTGGTGAGCAGTTCTTC. The variable domain in full, with the rest retrieved from reference TRBV5-4 and TRBJ2-1, is ETGVTQSPTHLIKTRGQQVTLRCSSQSGHNTVSWYQQALGQGPQFIFQYYREEENGRGNFPPRFSGLQFPNYSSELNVNALELDDSALYLCASSLGSGAFGEQFFGPGTRLTVL.

This clonotype was seen only a few times. The chain employs TRBV2 and TRBJ2-7, with D uncertain. V was trimmed by 2 bases and J by 4 bases, leaving 12 bases between them. Germline V gene data show CDR1 as SNHLY and CDR2 as FYNNEI. The CDR3 sequence is 14 residues long. The CDR3 DNA follows: TGTGCCAGCAGTGAACAGTGGAAGCTATACGAGCAGTACGTC. Protein product: CASSEQWKLYEQYV.

A remark on this clonotype: A much larger clone lies a single base off, so this may be a read error. The chain uses TRBV7-6 and TRBJ1-1; 9 positions agree with TRBD1. CDR1 is SGHVS, CDR2 FNYEAQ, per germline. The CDR3 length is 14 residues. CDR3 region: CASSITGGRTKAFF. The CDR3 bases are TGTGCCAGCAGCATCACAGGGGGCCGCACTAAAGCTTTCTTT.

This clonotype was counted between two and nine times. This sequence joins TRBV12-3 or TRBV12-4 and TRBJ2-2, with D possibly being TRBD1 (6 bases). Trimming took 1 base from V and 3 from J, leaving 9 bases between them. The CDR3 has 15 residues. The DNA for the CDR3 is TGTGCCAGCAGTTTAGAAGAGGGGGACACCGGGGAGCTGTTTTTT. Translated, it gives CASSLEEGDTGELFF.

The chain has TRBV29-1 and TRBJ2-3; 11 bases line up with TRBD1. The CDR3 consists of 14 residues. Germline trimming cut 6 bases from V and 5 bases from J; bases unmatched to any gene: 7. Germline loops: CDR1 SQVTM, CDR2 ANQGSEA. In DNA form, the CDR3 reads TGCAGCGTGGGGGACAGGGGGAGTATAGATACGCAGTATTTT. Protein product: CSVGDRGSIDTQYF.

This clonotype was detected only a few times. This chain links TRBV2 with TRBJ2-7, with D unclear. The CDR3 is 12 amino acids. Germline V gene lookup returns CDR1 SNHLY and CDR2 FYNNEI. V was shortened by 7 bases and J by 0 bases, with 7 bases between the two germline ends. CDR3 in amino acids: CASTAGSYEQYV. CDR3 nucleotides: TGTGCCAGCACGGCAGGCTCCTACGAGCAGTACGTC.

This clonotype has only a few counts. The rearrangement joins TRBV27 to TRBJ1-4, with 7 positions matching TRBD1. V lost 7 bases to trimming and J lost 4 bases; unmatched junction nucleotides: 6. This CDR3 has 14 amino acids. Per the germline V gene, CDR1 is MNHEY and CDR2 is SMNVEV (reference sequence). The CDR3 DNA follows: TGTGCCAGCAATAGACAGGGCGGTAATGAAAAACTGTTTTTT. Translation gives CASNRQGGNEKLFF.

This clonotype occurred a few times. The genes are TRBV19 and TRBJ2-6; D is uncertain. V dropped 7 bases and J dropped 0 bases, with 10 bases sitting between them. Germline V CDR1 and CDR2: LNHDA, SQIVND (reference sequence). The CDR3 extends over 15 amino acids. The CDR3 sequence: CASTMGNSGANVLTF. In DNA form, the CDR3 reads TGTGCCAGTACCATGGGGAACTCTGGGGCCAACGTCCTGACTTTC.

This clonotype was seen more than once but under ten times. V usage is TRBV19 and J usage is TRBJ2-1; possible D gene TRBD2, 6 bases. Germline CDR1 LNHDA, CDR2 SQIVND (reference sequence). Trimming took off 0 bases at V and 7 bases at J, with 10 bases between the two ends. The CDR3 has 14 residues. The CDR3 sequence is CASSIDGGINEQFF. The CDR3 nucleotides read TGTGCCAGTAGTATAGACGGGGGAATAAATGAGCAGTTCTTC.